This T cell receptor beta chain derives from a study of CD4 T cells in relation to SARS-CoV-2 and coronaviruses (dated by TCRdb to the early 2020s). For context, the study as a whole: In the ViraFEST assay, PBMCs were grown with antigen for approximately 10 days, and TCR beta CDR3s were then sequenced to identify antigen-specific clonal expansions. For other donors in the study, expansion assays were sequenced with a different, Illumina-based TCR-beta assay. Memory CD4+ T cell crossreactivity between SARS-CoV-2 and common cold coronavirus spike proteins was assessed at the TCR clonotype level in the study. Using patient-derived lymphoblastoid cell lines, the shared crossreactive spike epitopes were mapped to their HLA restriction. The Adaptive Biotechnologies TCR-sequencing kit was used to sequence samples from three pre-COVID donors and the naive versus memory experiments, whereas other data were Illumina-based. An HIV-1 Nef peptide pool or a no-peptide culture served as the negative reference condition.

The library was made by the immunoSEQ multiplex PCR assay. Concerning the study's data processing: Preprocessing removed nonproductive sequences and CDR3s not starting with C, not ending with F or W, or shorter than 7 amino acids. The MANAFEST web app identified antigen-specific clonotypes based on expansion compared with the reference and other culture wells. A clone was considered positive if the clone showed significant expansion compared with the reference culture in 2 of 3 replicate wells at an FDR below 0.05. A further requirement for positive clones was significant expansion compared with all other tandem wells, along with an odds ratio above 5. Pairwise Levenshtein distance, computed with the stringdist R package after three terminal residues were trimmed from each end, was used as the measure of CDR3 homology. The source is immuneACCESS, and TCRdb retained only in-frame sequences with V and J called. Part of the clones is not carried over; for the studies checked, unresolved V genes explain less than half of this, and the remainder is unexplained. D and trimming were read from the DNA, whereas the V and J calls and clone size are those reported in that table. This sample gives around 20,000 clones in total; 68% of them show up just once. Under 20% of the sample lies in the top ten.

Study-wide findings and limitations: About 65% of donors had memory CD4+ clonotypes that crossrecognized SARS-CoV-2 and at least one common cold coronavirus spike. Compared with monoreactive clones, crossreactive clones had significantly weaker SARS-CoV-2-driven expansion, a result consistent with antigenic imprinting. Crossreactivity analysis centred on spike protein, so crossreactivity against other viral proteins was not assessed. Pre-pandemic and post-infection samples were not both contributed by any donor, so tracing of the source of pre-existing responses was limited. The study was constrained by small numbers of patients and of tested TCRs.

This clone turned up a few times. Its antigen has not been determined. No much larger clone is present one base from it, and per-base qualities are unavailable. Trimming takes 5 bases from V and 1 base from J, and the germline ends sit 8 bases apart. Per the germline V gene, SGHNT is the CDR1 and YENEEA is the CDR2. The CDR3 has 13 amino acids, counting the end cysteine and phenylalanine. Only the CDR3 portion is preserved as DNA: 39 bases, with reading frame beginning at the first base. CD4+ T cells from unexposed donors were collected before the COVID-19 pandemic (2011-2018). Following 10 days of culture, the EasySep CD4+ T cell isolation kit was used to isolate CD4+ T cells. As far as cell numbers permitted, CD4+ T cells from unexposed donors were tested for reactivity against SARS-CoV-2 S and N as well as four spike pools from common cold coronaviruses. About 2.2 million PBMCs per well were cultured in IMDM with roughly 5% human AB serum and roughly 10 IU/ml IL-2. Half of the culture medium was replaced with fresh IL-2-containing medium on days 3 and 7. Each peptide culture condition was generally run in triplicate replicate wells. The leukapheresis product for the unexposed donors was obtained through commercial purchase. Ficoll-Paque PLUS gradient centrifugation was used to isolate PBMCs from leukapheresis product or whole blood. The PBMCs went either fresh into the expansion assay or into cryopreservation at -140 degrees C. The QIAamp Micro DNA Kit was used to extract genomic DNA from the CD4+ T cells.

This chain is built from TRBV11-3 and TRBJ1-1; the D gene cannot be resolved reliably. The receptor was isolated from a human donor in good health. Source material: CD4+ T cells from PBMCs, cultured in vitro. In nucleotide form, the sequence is TGTGCCAGCAGCCCGAGAGGGAACACTGAAGCTTTCTTT. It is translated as CASSPRGNTEAFF.